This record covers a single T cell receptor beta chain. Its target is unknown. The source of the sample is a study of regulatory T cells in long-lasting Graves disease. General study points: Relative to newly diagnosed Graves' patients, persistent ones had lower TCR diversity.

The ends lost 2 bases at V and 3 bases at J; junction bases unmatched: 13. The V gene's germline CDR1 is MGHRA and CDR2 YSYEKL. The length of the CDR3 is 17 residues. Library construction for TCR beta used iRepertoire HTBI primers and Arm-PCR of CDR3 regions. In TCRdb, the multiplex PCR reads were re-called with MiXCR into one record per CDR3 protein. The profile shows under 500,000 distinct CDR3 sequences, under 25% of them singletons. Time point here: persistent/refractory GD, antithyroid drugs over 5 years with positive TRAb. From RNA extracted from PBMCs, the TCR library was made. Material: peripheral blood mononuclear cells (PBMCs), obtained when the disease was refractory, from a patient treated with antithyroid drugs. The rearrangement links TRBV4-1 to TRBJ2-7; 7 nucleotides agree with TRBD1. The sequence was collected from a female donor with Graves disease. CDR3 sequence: CASSQHPMGDRGYEQYF. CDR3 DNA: TGCGCCAGCAGCCAACACCCTATGGGGGACAGAGGCTACGAGCAGTACTTC.